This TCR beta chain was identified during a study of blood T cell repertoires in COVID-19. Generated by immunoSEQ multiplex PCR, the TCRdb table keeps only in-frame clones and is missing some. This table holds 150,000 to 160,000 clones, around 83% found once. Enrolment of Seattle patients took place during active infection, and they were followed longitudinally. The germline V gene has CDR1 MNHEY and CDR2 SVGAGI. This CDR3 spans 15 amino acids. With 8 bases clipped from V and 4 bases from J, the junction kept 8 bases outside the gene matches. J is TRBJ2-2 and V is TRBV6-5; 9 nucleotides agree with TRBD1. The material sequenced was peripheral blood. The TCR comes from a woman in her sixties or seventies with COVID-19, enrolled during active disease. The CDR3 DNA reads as TGTGCCAGCCATCCACAGGGGGCGATCACCGGGGAGCTGTTTTTT. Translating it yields CASHPQGAITGELFF.